A selection of T cell receptor beta chains follows, all from one sample in a study of early T cells in non-severe SARS-CoV-2 infection. TCRdb re-called the 5' RACE reads through MiXCR, storing one row per CDR3 protein. In the table there are tens of thousands of distinct CDR3 sequences, 9% to 15% of which are singletons. Sequenced input: whole blood. The receptors derive from an adult who was a healthcare worker with PCR-confirmed SARS-CoV-2 infection or an uninfected control (not recorded which). Both conserved end residues are part of each CDR3. The D gene is left open where the match is weak. Expanded clones get a size class; other rows say once, few or many, or leave the size out.

cdr3_nt: TGTGCCAGTAGGCGGCGGGGCCAAGCCATGAACACTGAAGCTTTCTTT
cdr3_aa: CASRRRGQAMNTEAFF
j_call: TRBJ1-1
v_call: TRBV19
d_call: NA
clone_size: many

cdr3_nt: TGTGCCAGCACGCGGGGACAGGGATACACAGATACGCAGTATTTT
cdr3_aa: CASTRGQGYTDTQYF
j_call: TRBJ2-3
v_call: TRBV6-1
d_call: TRBD1
clone_size: NA

cdr3_nt: TGCAGTGCTGCCCAAGGGACAGCTTGGGCTCAGCCCCAGCATTTT
cdr3_aa: CSAAQGTAWAQPQHF
j_call: TRBJ1-5
v_call: TRBV20-1
d_call: TRBD1
clone_size: many

cdr3_nt: TGTGCCAGCAGCTCAGGGACAGTTATGAACACTGAAGCTTTCTTT
cdr3_aa: CASSSGTVMNTEAFF
j_call: TRBJ1-1
v_call: TRBV5-4
d_call: TRBD1
clone_size: NA

cdr3_nt: TGTGCCAGCAGTTGGCAACCGAACACCGGGGAGCTGTTTTTT
cdr3_aa: CASSWQPNTGELFF
j_call: TRBJ2-2
v_call: TRBV11-2
d_call: NA
clone_size: few

cdr3_nt: TGCGCCAGCAGCCAAGGGACCGGTGGAAACACCATATATTTT
cdr3_aa: CASSQGTGGNTIYF
j_call: TRBJ1-3
v_call: TRBV4-3
d_call: NA
clone_size: many

cdr3_nt: TGTGCCAGCAGCCGGGGACAGCAAAAACTGTTTTTT
cdr3_aa: CASSRGQQKLFF
j_call: TRBJ1-4
v_call: TRBV28
d_call: TRBD1
clone_size: NA

cdr3_nt: TGTGCCAGCAGTACCCGGGACAGGGGGCCGAACACCGGGGAGCTGTTTTTT
cdr3_aa: CASSTRDRGPNTGELFF
j_call: TRBJ2-2
v_call: TRBV6-5
d_call: TRBD1
clone_size: few

cdr3_nt: TGTGCCATCAACAGGGAAGAGACCCAGTACTTC
cdr3_aa: CAINREETQYF
j_call: TRBJ2-5
v_call: TRBV2
d_call: NA
clone_size: few

cdr3_nt: TGTGCCAGCAGCTTAGCCAGAGCTTCCAATTCACCCCTCCACTTT
cdr3_aa: CASSLARASNSPLHF
j_call: TRBJ1-6
v_call: TRBV7-6
d_call: NA
clone_size: few

cdr3_nt: TGTGCCACCAGTGACACCGGGACAGGGTTGACGCAGTATTTT
cdr3_aa: CATSDTGTGLTQYF
j_call: TRBJ2-3
v_call: TRBV24-1
d_call: TRBD1
clone_size: NA

cdr3_nt: TGTGCCAGCAGTCCCCTAGGCGGGGGGGATGACACAGATACGCAGTATTTT
cdr3_aa: CASSPLGGGDDTDTQYF
j_call: TRBJ2-3
v_call: TRBV27
d_call: TRBD2
clone_size: NA

cdr3_nt: TGTGCCAGCAGCCAAGGGGGTGGTAGCGGGTTTGAGCAGTTCTTC
cdr3_aa: CASSQGGGSGFEQFF
j_call: TRBJ2-1
v_call: TRBV3-1
d_call: TRBD2
clone_size: NA

cdr3_nt: TGTGCCAGCAGCTTAGATGTTCCCGATGAGCAGTTCTTC
cdr3_aa: CASSLDVPDEQFF
j_call: TRBJ2-1
v_call: TRBV11-3
d_call: NA
clone_size: NA

cdr3_nt: TGCGCCAGCAGCCAACATCTGACAGGGATGGCCAAAAACATTCAGTACTTC
cdr3_aa: CASSQHLTGMAKNIQYF
j_call: TRBJ2-4
v_call: TRBV4-1
d_call: TRBD1
clone_size: NA

cdr3_nt: TGCGCCAGCAGAGAGATAAAGGCTAGCGGGGATGAGCAGTTCTTC
cdr3_aa: CASREIKASGDEQFF
j_call: TRBJ2-1
v_call: TRBV5-1
d_call: TRBD2
clone_size: many

cdr3_nt: TGCGCCAGCCCCCCGACAGATAAGAACTCCTACGAGCAGTACTTC
cdr3_aa: CASPPTDKNSYEQYF
j_call: TRBJ2-7
v_call: TRBV4-3
d_call: NA
clone_size: NA

cdr3_nt: TGTGCCAGCAGACCCGAGGGGCGACTCTCCTACGAGCAGTACTTC
cdr3_aa: CASRPEGRLSYEQYF
j_call: TRBJ2-7
v_call: TRBV7-2
d_call: NA
clone_size: few

cdr3_nt: TGTGCCAGCGACCACGGAGGAGGCGGCTACACCTTC
cdr3_aa: CASDHGGGGYTF
j_call: TRBJ1-2
v_call: TRBV3-1
d_call: NA
clone_size: NA

cdr3_nt: TGTGCCAGCAGACAACAGAGGGCGCCGGGATACAATGAGCAGTTCTTC
cdr3_aa: CASRQQRAPGYNEQFF
j_call: TRBJ2-1
v_call: TRBV6-6
d_call: NA
clone_size: many

cdr3_nt: TGTGCCAGCACCCCCAGGGTTTTCGAGACCCAGTACTTC
cdr3_aa: CASTPRVFETQYF
j_call: TRBJ2-5
v_call: TRBV7-6
d_call: NA
clone_size: many

cdr3_nt: TGTGCCAGCTCACGCACAGATACGCAGTATTTT
cdr3_aa: CASSRTDTQYF
j_call: TRBJ2-3
v_call: TRBV18
d_call: NA
clone_size: many